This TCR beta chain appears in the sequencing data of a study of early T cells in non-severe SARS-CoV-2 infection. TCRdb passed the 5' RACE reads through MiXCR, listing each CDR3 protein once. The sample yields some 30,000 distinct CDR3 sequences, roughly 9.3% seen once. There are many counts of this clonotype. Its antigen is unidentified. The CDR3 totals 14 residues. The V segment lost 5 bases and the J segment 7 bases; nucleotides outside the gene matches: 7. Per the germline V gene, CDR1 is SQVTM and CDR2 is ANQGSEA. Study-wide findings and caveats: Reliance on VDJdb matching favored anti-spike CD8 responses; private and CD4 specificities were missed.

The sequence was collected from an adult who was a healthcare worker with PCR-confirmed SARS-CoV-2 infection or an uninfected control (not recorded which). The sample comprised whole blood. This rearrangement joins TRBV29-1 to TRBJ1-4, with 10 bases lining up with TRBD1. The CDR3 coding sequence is TGCAGCGTTTCGGGACAGGGGTCAGGTGAAAAACTGTTTTTT. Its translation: CSVSGQGSGEKLFF.